The TCR beta chain described here comes from a study of blood T cell repertoires in COVID-19. Across the whole study: Italy, Spain and the United States were the sources of the convalescent and acute COVID-19 samples.

V lost 4 bases to trimming and J lost 3 bases; unmatched junction nucleotides: 3. The CDR3 consists of 13 residues. The germline V gene encodes CDR1 ENHRY and CDR2 SYGVKD. Methods used by the authors: Estimated nucleated cell counts came from reference gene primer amplification. Sequenced by immunoSEQ multiplex PCR; TCRdb stores in-frame clones only, minus some. From that table come the V and J calls and clone size; the DNA was used to work out D and trimming. The repertoire has under 95,000 clones, about 88% of them found once; the top ten carry roughly 4.6%. Sequenced: peripheral blood. The sequence was obtained from a human donor in a cohort sampled during active COVID-19. The chain recombines TRBV10-3 with TRBJ2-7; 7 bases map to TRBD1. This CDR3 reads CAISAGQRYEQYF. For the CDR3, the DNA is TGTGCCATCAGTGCGGGACAGCGCTACGAGCAGTACTTC.